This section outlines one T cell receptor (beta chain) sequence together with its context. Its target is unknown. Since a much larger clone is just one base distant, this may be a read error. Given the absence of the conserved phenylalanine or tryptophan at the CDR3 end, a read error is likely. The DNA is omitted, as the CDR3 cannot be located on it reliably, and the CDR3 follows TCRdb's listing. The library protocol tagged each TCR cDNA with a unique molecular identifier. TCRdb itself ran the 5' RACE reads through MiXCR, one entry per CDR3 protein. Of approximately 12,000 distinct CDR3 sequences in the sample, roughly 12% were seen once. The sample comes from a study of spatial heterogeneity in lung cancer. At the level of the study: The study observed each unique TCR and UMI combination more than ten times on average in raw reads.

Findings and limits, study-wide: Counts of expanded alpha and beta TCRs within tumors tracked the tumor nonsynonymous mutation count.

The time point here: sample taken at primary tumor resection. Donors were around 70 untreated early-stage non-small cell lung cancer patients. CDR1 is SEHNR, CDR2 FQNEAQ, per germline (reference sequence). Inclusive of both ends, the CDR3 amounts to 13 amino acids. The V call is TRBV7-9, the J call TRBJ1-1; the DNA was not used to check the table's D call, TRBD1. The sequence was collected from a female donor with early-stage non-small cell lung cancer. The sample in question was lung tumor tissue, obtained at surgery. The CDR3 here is CARRDPGQGWYLE.